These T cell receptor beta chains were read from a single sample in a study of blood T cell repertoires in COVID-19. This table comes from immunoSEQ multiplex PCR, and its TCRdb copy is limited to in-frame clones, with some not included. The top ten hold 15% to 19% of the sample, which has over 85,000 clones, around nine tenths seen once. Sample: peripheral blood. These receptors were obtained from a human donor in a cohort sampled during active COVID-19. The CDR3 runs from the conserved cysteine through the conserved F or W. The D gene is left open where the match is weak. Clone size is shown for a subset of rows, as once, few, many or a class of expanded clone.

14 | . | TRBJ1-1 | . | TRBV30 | TGTGCCTGGAACGAGACTCCGCTGAACACTGAAGCTTTCTTT | CAWNETPLNTEAFF
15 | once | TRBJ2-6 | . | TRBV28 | TGTGCCAGCAGTGGGCAGGGCTCTGGGGCCAACGTCCTGACTTTC | CASSGQGSGANVLTF
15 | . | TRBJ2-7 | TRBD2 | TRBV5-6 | TGTGCCAGCAGCTTGTATGGGGGAGGGCCCCAAGAGCAGTACTTC | CASSLYGGGPQEQYF
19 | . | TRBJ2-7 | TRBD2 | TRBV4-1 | TGCGCCAGCAGCCTCGGGGGGGGGACTAGCGGGAGTAGGGCGGACGAGCAGTACTTC | CASSLGGGTSGSRADEQYF
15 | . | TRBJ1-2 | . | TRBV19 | TGTGCCAGTAGTATAATGGCCCGAGGGGGATATGGCTACACCTTC | CASSIMARGGYGYTF
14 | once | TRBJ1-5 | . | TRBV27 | TGTGCCAGCAGAAGGGGATATAGCAATCAGCCCCAGCATTTT | CASRRGYSNQPQHF
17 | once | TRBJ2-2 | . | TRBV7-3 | TGTGCCAGCAGCTTACAGTCCGGGGGGCCTGGATCCGGGGAGCTGTTTTTT | CASSLQSGGPGSGELFF
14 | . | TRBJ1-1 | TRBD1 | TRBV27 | TGTGCCAGCACCATGACAGGGGTGAACACTGAAGCTTTCTTT | CASTMTGVNTEAFF
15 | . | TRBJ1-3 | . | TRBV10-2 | TGCGCCAGCAGTGAAGAGGTCAGGGGTTTGGACACCATATATTTT | CASSEEVRGLDTIYF
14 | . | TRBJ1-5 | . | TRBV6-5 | TGTGCCAGCAGTCAGACAGTTAGCAATCAGCCCCAGCATTTT | CASSQTVSNQPQHF
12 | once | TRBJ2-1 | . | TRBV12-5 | TGTGCTAGTGGGTCCTGGGAGTATGAGCAGTTCTTC | CASGSWEYEQFF
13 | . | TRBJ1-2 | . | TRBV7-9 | TGTGCCAGCAGCTTGGACTTTCCGGGGGGCTACACCTTC | CASSLDFPGGYTF
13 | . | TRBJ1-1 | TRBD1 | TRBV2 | TGTGCCAGTTCGGGACAGGAGGACACTGAAGCTTTCTTT | CASSGQEDTEAFF
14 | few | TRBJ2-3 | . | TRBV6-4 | TGTGCCAGTTTAAGAGCCCCTAGCACAGATACGCAGTATTTT | CASLRAPSTDTQYF
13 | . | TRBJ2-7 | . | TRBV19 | TGTGCCAGTAGTATCGGCAGGTCCTACGAGCAGTACTTC | CASSIGRSYEQYF
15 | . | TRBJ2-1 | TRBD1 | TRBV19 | TGTGCCAGTACCCCGACAGGGAACTCCTACAATGAGCAGTTCTTC | CASTPTGNSYNEQFF
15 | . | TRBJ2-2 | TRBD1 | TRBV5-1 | TGCGCCAGCAGCTTGGCGGGACAGACCACCGGGGAGCTGTTTTTT | CASSLAGQTTGELFF
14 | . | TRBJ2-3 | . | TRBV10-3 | TGTGCCATCAGTGAGCCAGGGAGCACAGATACGCAGTATTTT | CAISEPGSTDTQYF
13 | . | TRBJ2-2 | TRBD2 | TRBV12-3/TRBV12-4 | TGTGCCAGCCAGGCGGGAGAGGCGGGGGAGCTGTTTTTT | CASQAGEAGELFF
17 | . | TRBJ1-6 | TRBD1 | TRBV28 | TGTGCCAGCAGCCCGGCGACAGGGTGGTCCTATAATTCACCCCTCCACTTT | CASSPATGWSYNSPLHF
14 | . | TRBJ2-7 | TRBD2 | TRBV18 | TGTGCCAGCTCACCAGTAGCGGGGGCCTACGAGCAGTACTTC | CASSPVAGAYEQYF
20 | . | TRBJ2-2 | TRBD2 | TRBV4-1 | TGCGCCAGCAGCCCCCGATCGAGCCGGACTAGCGGGAGGGGGGCCGGGGAGCTGTTTTTT | CASSPRSSRTSGRGAGELFF
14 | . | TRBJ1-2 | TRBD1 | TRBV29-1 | TGCAGCGCACTATTAACCGGGACAGGGGGTGGCTACACCTTC | CSALLTGTGGGYTF